This T cell receptor beta chain was identified during a study of blood T cell repertoires in COVID-19. Trimming stripped 4 bases from V and 5 bases from J, with 9 bases between. This CDR3 has 13 residues. Germline assignment: CDR1 KGHDR and CDR2 SFDVKD. Authors' data handling: Nucleated cell number was recorded as an estimate derived from reference gene primer amplification. Profiling relied on immunoSEQ multiplex PCR, and the TCRdb table lists in-frame clones only, not all of them. V, J and clone size are those of that table, while D and trimming were read from the DNA. The sample yields 350,000 or so clones, about 92% seen once. This clone was found once.

This sequence originates from a woman aged 55-75 years with COVID-19, enrolled during active disease. Sequenced sample: peripheral blood. This chain connects TRBV24-1 to TRBJ2-3; a weak D match, TRBD1 (6 bases). This chain's CDR3 is CATSDRQVDTQYF. The CDR3 coding sequence is TGTGCCACCAGTGACCGACAGGTAGATACGCAGTATTTT.